The table lists the clone carrying this T cell receptor (beta chain) with a few counts. This entry comes from a study of T-cell memory formation after mild COVID-19. TCRdb analysed the 5' RACE reads with MiXCR anew, one entry per CDR3 protein. Here the sample spans about 410,000 distinct CDR3 sequences, about 20% being singletons. Germline CDR1 MNHEY, CDR2 SVGEGT. V was trimmed by 6 bases and J by 7 bases, leaving 9 bases between them. The CDR3 contains 12 residues. The TCR sequence derives from a man between 18 and 29 years old who had mild COVID-19 (a few samples of this study predate the infection). Cell type and time point are not known. This sequence joins TRBV6-2 or TRBV6-3 and TRBJ2-2; D not resolved. Sequenced: PBMCs or a T cell subset sorted from them (not recorded which). The CDR3 DNA follows: TGTGCCAGCAGCTCAGGCGGCGGGGAGCTGTTTTTT. Amino acid sequence: CASSSGGGELFF.